This is a list of T cell receptor beta chains from one sample in a study of neurological immune-mediated disorders. TCRdb used MiXCR to reprocess the 5' RACE reads, holding one entry per CDR3 protein. The sample yields tens of thousands of distinct CDR3 sequences, 5.8% seen once. Sequenced input: PBMCs. The receptors were gathered from a woman aged 55-70 years with multiple sclerosis. Both conserved end residues are part of each CDR3. Each record gives: D gene, V gene, J gene, clone size, CDR3 DNA, CDR3 protein. A D gene is named only where the DNA matches it firmly. The size entry is marked missing in some rows and otherwise reads once, few, many or a size class.

TRBD1,TRBV20-1,TRBJ2-1,many,TGCAGTGCTAGGAGGGACAGGGTCTACAATGAGCAGTTCTTC,CSARRDRVYNEQFF
NA,TRBV5-1,TRBJ1-1,many,TGCGCCAGCAGCTTGGGGCACACAGGTGGGAACACTGAAGCTTTCTTT,CASSLGHTGGNTEAFF
NA,TRBV5-1,TRBJ2-2,many,TGCGCCAGCAGCTTGCAGGGGAACACCGGGGAGCTGTTTTTT,CASSLQGNTGELFF
NA,TRBV20-1,TRBJ2-7,few,TGCAGTGCTAGAGTCCAAGCTGGGTCGGAACAGTACTTC,CSARVQAGSEQYF
NA,TRBV20-1,TRBJ2-6,many,TGCAGTGCTCCCGGGGCAGGGGCCAACGTCCTGACTTTC,CSAPGAGANVLTF
NA,TRBV11-2,TRBJ2-7,many,TGTGCCAGCAGCCCCGCGGTTTACGAGCAGTACTTC,CASSPAVYEQYF
TRBD1,TRBV20-1,TRBJ2-2,many,TGCAGTGTCCCGGGACAGGGAAGCACCGGGGAGCTGTTTTTT,CSVPGQGSTGELFF
TRBD1,TRBV3-1,TRBJ1-6,many,TGTGCCAGCAACCAGGGACAGGGAAATTCACCCCTCCACTTT,CASNQGQGNSPLHF
TRBD1,TRBV7-6,TRBJ1-3,many,TGTGCCAGCAGCTCAAGCACAGGGGGCAGAAACACCATATATTTT,CASSSSTGGRNTIYF
TRBD2,TRBV29-1,TRBJ2-1,NA,TGCAGCGTAGATACCGGGACTAGCAATGAGCAGTTCTTC,CSVDTGTSNEQFF
TRBD1,TRBV15,TRBJ2-7,many,TGTGCCACCAGCAGAGATGGGGGACAGGGGGACGAGCAGTACTTC,CATSRDGGQGDEQYF
NA,TRBV5-1,TRBJ1-1,many,TGCGCCAGCAGCTTGGTGGCAACCGCGAACACTGAAGCTTTCTTT,CASSLVATANTEAFF
NA,TRBV12-3/TRBV12-4,TRBJ1-3,many,TGTGCCAGCAGCCCAGGGGCATCTGGAAACACCATATATTTT,CASSPGASGNTIYF
NA,TRBV7-9,TRBJ2-3,many,TGTGCCAGCAGCTCTCGATGGGCCTCAGATACGCAGTATTTT,CASSSRWASDTQYF